Listed below are T cell receptor beta chains from one sample, sequenced in a study of T cell responses to AZD1222 COVID-19 vaccine. Measured with immunoSEQ multiplex PCR; TCRdb has only the in-frame clones, and not every one. The data hold about 130,000 clones, with 88% observed a single time. The material was peripheral blood, obtained on day 0 of MenACWY control vaccination. These receptors came from an adult in good health. Both conserved end residues are part of each CDR3. D genes are given only for firm matches. Clone size, where shown, is once, few, many, or a class for clones that have expanded.

j_call v_call d_call clone_size cdr3_nt cdr3_aa
TRBJ2-2 TRBV28 NA NA TGTGCCAGCAGTTCAGGACCCGGCACCGGGGAGCTGTTTTTT CASSSGPGTGELFF
TRBJ2-1 TRBV7-3 TRBD2 once TGTGCCAGCAGCTTCCTGCGGGGGGGCTGGTTCTTC CASSFLRGGWFF
TRBJ2-2 TRBV5-3 NA NA TGTGCCAGAAGCCCCCGTGCGGGAGGGGAGCTGTTTTTT CARSPRAGGELFF
TRBJ2-7 TRBV2 TRBD2 NA TGTGCCAGCAGTGATTTAGGGAGCGGGGCCTACGAGCAGTACTTC CASSDLGSGAYEQYF
TRBJ2-7 TRBV7-2 NA once TGTGCCAGCAGCTTTCCCCCGAACATCTACGAGCAGTACTTC CASSFPPNIYEQYF
TRBJ1-1 TRBV19 NA NA TGTGCCAGTAGTATAGTCCCGAGCACTGAAGCTTTCTTT CASSIVPSTEAFF
TRBJ2-2 TRBV27 TRBD1 NA TGTGCCAGCAGTTTAGCAGGGGGCACCGGGGAGCTGTTTTTT CASSLAGGTGELFF
TRBJ1-1 TRBV19 NA NA TGTGCCAGTAGTCCGGGGGCGAACACTGAAGCTTTCTTT CASSPGANTEAFF
TRBJ1-5 TRBV10-3 NA NA TGTGCCATCAGTGAGTCGGGGGATAGCAATCAGCCCCAGCATTTT CAISESGDSNQPQHF
TRBJ1-1 TRBV24-1 TRBD1 NA TGTGCCACCGAAGGGTTAGACAGGGCAGGTTCGAACACTGAAGCTTTCTTT CATEGLDRAGSNTEAFF
TRBJ2-1 TRBV4-1 NA NA TGCGCCAGCAGCCAAGTTTGGAGAGACACCTACAATGAGCAGTTCTTC CASSQVWRDTYNEQFF
TRBJ1-1 TRBV24-1 TRBD1 NA TGTGCCACCAGTGATCCAAGACAGGGGAGGACTGAAGCTTTCTTT CATSDPRQGRTEAFF
TRBJ2-2 TRBV11-1 TRBD1 NA TGTGCCAGCAGCTTAGGACAGGGCGGGAACACCGGGGAGCTGTTTTTT CASSLGQGGNTGELFF
TRBJ1-1 TRBV14 NA NA TGTGCCAGCAGCCTGGGCCCGAACACTGAAGCTTTCTTT CASSLGPNTEAFF
TRBJ2-5 TRBV15 TRBD2 NA TGTGCCACCAGCAGCCTTAGACTAGCGGGAGAAGGAGAGACCCAGTACTTC CATSSLRLAGEGETQYF
TRBJ2-3 TRBV2 NA NA TGTGCCAAGGGAACAGTTTCTAGCACAGATACGCAGTATTTT CAKGTVSSTDTQYF
TRBJ1-4 TRBV28 NA once TGTGCCAGCAGTTTACCGAATGAAAAACTGTTTTTT CASSLPNEKLFF
TRBJ2-7 TRBV7-9 NA NA TGTGCCAGTAACAGGGGCGGTAGCGGAAACGAGCAGTACTTC CASNRGGSGNEQYF
TRBJ2-2 TRBV5-1 TRBD2 NA TGCGCCAGCAGTTTACTAGCGGGAGGTACCGGGGAGCTGTTTTTT CASSLLAGGTGELFF
TRBJ1-4 TRBV19 NA NA NA CASTSGRGNEKLFF
TRBJ2-7 TRBV6-5 NA NA TGTGCCAGCAGTCTGCGGGACAGACCCTACGAGCAGTACTTC CASSLRDRPYEQYF
TRBJ2-7 TRBV28 NA NA TGTGCCAGCAGTTTCTTCGGCTCCTTCTCCTACGAGCAGTACTTC CASSFFGSFSYEQYF
TRBJ2-7 TRBV20-1 NA NA TGCAGTGCTAGTCGGCAGGGGGGGTCCTACGAGCAGTACTTC CSASRQGGSYEQYF
TRBJ2-7 TRBV28 TRBD2 NA TGTGCCAGCAGTTTAGACGGCGGGGGAAGCTCCTACGAGCAGTACTTC CASSLDGGGSSYEQYF
TRBJ2-5 TRBV18 NA NA TGTGCCAGCTCACCAAAGGAGACCCAGTACTTC CASSPKETQYF
TRBJ1-5 TRBV28 NA NA TGTGCCAGCAGATCTGGGGGTAACTATCAGCCCCAGCATTTT CASRSGGNYQPQHF
TRBJ2-3 TRBV28 NA NA TGTGCCAGCAGTTTAAGCGATATCACAGATACGCAGTATTTT CASSLSDITDTQYF
TRBJ1-2 TRBV5-4 NA NA TGTGCCAGCAGCCTCGGGACGGCCGTCGGGATCTATGGCTACACCTTC CASSLGTAVGIYGYTF